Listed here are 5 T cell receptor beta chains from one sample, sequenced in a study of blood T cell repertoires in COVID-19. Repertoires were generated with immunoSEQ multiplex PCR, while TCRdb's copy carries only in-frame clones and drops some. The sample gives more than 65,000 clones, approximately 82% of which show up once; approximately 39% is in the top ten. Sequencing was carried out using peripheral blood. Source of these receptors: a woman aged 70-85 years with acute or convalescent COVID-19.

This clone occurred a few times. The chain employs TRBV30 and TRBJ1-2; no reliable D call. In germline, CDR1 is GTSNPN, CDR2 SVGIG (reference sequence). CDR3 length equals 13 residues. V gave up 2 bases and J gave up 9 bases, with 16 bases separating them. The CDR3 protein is CAWSSVSAARYTF. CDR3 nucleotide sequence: TGTGCCTGGAGTTCAGTCTCCGCGGCCCGCTACACCTTC.

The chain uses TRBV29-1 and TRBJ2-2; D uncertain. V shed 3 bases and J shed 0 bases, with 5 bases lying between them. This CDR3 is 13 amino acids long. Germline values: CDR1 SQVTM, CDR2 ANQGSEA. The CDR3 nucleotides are TGCAGCGTTGACCCAACGAACACCGGGGAGCTGTTTTTT. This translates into CSVDPTNTGELFF.

CDR3 nucleotides: TGTGCCAGCAGTGAAGCTCGGGGGACAGGGGGCGCATCTGGCTACACCTTC. Its protein product is CASSEARGTGGASGYTF. The J gene is TRBJ1-2, the V gene TRBV6-1; 12 bases align to TRBD1. This CDR3 has 17 residues. Trimming cost V 0 bases and J 7 bases; bases outside gene matches: 9. CDR1 and CDR2 (germline): MNHNS, SASEGT.

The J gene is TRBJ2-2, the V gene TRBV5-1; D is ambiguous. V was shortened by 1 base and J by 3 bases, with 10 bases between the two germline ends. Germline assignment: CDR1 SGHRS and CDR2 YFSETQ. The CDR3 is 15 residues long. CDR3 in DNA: TGCGCCAGCAGCTTGAAGAGCCCGGACACCGGGGAGCTGTTTTTT. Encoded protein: CASSLKSPDTGELFF.

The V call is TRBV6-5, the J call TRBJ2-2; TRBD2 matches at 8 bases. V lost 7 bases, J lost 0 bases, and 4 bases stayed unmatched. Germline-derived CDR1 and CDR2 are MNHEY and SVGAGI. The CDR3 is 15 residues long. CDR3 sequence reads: CASTKLAANTGELFF. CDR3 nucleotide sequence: TGTGCCAGCACCAAACTAGCGGCGAACACCGGGGAGCTGTTTTTT.